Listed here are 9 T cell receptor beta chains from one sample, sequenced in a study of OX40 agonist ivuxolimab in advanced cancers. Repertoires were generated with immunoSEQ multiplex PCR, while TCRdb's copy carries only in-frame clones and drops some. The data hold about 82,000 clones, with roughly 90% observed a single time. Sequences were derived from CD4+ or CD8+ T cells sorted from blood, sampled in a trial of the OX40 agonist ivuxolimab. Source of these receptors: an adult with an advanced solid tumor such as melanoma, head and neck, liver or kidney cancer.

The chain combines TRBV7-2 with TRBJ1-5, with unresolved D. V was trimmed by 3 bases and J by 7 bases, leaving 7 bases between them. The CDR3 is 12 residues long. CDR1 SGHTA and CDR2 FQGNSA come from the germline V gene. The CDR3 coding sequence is TGTGCCAGCAGCTTTACTGGACAGCCCCAGCATTTT. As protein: CASSFTGQPQHF.

CDR3: CASRPAGPETQYF. CDR3 bases: TGTGCCAGCAGGCCCGCGGGGCCGGAGACCCAGTACTTC. The rearrangement links TRBV28 to TRBJ2-5; D is perhaps TRBD2 (6 bases). The CDR3 is 13 residues long. V was pared by 6 bases and J by 5 bases, with 13 bases between. Looked up from germline, CDR1 is MDHEN and CDR2 is SYDVKM.

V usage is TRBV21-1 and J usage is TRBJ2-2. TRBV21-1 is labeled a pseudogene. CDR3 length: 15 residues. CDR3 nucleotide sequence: TGTGCCAGCAGCAAAAGGGCTAAACCCCCCGGGGAGCTGTTTTTT. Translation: CASSKRAKPPGELFF.

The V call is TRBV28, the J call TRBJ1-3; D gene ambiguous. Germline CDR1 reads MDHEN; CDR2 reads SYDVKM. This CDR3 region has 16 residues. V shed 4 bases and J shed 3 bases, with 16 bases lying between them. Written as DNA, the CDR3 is TGTGCCAGCAGTTCCCAAGGCGGGGTAGGTGGAAACACCATATATTTT. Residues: CASSSQGGVGGNTIYF.

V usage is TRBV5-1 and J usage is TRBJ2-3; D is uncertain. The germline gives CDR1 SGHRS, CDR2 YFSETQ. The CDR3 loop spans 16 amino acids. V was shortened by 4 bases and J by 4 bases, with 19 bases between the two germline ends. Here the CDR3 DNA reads TGCGCCAGCAGCCCGGGTTTAGGAGAACCGTCAGATACGCAGTATTTT. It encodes CASSPGLGEPSDTQYF.

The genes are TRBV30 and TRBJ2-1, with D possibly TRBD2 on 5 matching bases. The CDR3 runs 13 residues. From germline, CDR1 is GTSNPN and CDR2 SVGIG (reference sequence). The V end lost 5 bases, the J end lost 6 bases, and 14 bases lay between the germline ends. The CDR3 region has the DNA TGTGCCTGGGGACTGACTACCTCCAATGAGCAGTTCTTC. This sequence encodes CAWGLTTSNEQFF.

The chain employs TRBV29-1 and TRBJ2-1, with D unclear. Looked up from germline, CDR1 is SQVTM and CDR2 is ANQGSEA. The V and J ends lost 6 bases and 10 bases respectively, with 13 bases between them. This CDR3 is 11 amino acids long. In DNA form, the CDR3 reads TGCAGCGTCACAACGAAACGAGAGCAGTTCTTC. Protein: CSVTTKREQFF.

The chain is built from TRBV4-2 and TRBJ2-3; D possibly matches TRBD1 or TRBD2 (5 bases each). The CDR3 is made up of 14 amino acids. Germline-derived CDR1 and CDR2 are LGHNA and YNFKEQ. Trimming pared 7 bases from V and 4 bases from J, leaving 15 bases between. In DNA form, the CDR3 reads TGTGCCAGCACTCCCGTGGGGGAGTCAGATACGCAGTATTTT. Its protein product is CASTPVGESDTQYF.

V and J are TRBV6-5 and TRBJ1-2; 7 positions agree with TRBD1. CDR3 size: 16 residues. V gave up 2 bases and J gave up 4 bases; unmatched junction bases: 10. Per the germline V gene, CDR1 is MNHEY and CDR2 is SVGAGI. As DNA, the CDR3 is TGTGCCAGCAGTTACCCTACAGGGGAATATGGCTATGGCTACACCTTC. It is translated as CASSYPTGEYGYGYTF.